One sample yielded the 24 T cell receptor beta chains listed below, sequenced in a study of human T cells and chemical hapten exposure (dated by TCRdb to the early 2020s). The time point label here, explained by the study, means: patch test 3, about 24 weeks after DPC sensitization. Taken with the paper, the label for treatment or condition translates to: therapeutic diphenylcyclopropenone sensitization with weekly scalp DPC. Libraries were made using RACE. TCRdb records NextSeq 500 as the sequencer. TCRdb reworked the public reads: Q25 trimming with fastp, MiXCR clone assembly, productive beta chains retained. Rows with one shared CDR3 protein collapse into an entry with the most common genes and DNA. The sample includes under 75,000 distinct CDR3 sequences, with around 10% observed a single time. The top ten clonotypes cover roughly 1.5% of the sample. The starting material was whole blood, obtained in connection with sensitization to the hapten diphenylcyclopropenone (DPC). These receptors all stem from a woman aged 45-60 years with alopecia areata. Some clones in this sample may be carry-over from other donors' samples.

In its sample, this clonotype was seen a few times. The chain recombines TRBV6-2 or TRBV6-3 with TRBJ2-3; either TRBD1 or TRBD2 may supply D (5 bases each). The CDR3 length is 15 residues. Germline V lookup: CDR1 MNHEY, CDR2 SVGEGT. Trimming left V 2 bases short and J 2 bases short, with 11 bases between. The CDR3 DNA sequence: TGTGCCAGCAGTTACGTCCCGGGGACCACAGATACGCAGTATTTT. This codes for CASSYVPGTTDTQYF.

Comments on this clonotype: The junction departs from the called germline gene at one end, perhaps through a read error. The J gene is TRBJ2-5, the V gene TRBV4-3, with 7 bases identical to TRBD1. Looked up from germline, CDR1 is LGHNA and CDR2 is YSLEER. The CDR3 sequence is 16 residues long. CDR3 residues: CASSQDDRVGRETRYF. The CDR3 DNA reads TGCGCCAGCAGCCAAGATGACAGGGTAGGCAGAGAGACCCGGTACTTC.

This clonotype was found a few times. The rearrangement uses TRBV27 and TRBJ2-7, with 10 positions matching TRBD1. This CDR3 is built from 18 residues. Germline V lookup: CDR1 MNHEY, CDR2 SMNVEV (reference sequence). The trim removed 5 bases at V and 1 base at J, leaving 14 bases unmatched. CDR3 sequence reads: CASSPHLLRDRGSYEQYF. CDR3 coding DNA: TGTGCCAGCAGTCCCCACCTTCTCCGGGACAGGGGTTCCTACGAGCAGTACTTC.

This clonotype was detected ten times or more. The chain carries TRBV28 and TRBJ1-6; D unclear. The CDR3 is 13 amino acids. V lost 6 bases and J lost 6, with 9 bases in between. Germline-derived CDR1 and CDR2 are MDHEN and SYDVKM. The CDR3: CASRGPFNSPLHF. CDR3 nucleotides: TGTGCCAGCAGGGGCCCCTTTAATTCACCCCTCCACTTT.

This chain links TRBV28 with TRBJ1-4; 9 bases map to TRBD1. Germline-derived CDR1 and CDR2 are MDHEN and SYDVKM. With 5 bases clipped from V and 8 bases from J, the junction kept 6 bases outside the gene matches. The CDR3 sequence is 14 residues long. The CDR3 nucleotides are TGTGCCAGCAGTGCCGGGACAGGGAACGAAAAACTGTTTTTT. Encoded protein: CASSAGTGNEKLFF.

This rearrangement joins TRBV27 to TRBJ2-2; the D is unclear. V dropped 4 bases and J dropped 0 bases, with 3 bases sitting between them. The germline gives CDR1 MNHEY, CDR2 SMNVEV (reference sequence). The CDR3 is 13 residues long. In DNA form, the CDR3 reads TGTGCCAGCAGTTCCGCGAACACCGGGGAGCTGTTTTTT. Its translation: CASSSANTGELFF.

V usage is TRBV7-9 and J usage is TRBJ2-1, with D possibly matching TRBD2 (6 bases). The V and J ends lost 3 bases and 5 bases respectively, with 14 bases between them. Germline V gene data show CDR1 as SEHNR and CDR2 as FQNEAQ (reference sequence). The CDR3 length is 15 residues. The CDR3 region has the DNA TGTGCCAGCAGCTTCGGGGGACCGGGTGACAATGAGCAGTTCTTC. Residues: CASSFGGPGDNEQFF.

This clonotype was seen a few times. The chain is built from TRBV28 and TRBJ2-7; 10 bases match TRBD1. This CDR3 has 15 residues. The germline V gene encodes CDR1 MDHEN and CDR2 SYDVKM. V shed 1 base, J shed 2 bases, and the junction held 2 bases outside the gene matches. This chain's CDR3 is CASSLFGTGAYEQYF. The CDR3 bases are TGTGCCAGCAGTTTATTCGGGACAGGGGCCTACGAGCAGTACTTC. The complete variable domain, with remaining parts taken from reference TRBV28 and TRBJ2-7, reads DVKVTQSSRYLVKRTGEKVFLECVQDMDHENMFWYRQDPGLGLRLIYFSYDVKMKEKGDIPEGYSVSREKKERFSLILESASTNQTSMYLCASSLFGTGAYEQYFGPGTRLTVT.

The table lists this clonotype with many counts. This chain joins TRBV29-1 and TRBJ1-4; a weak D match, TRBD1 (5 bases). The CDR3 extends over 14 amino acids. Looked up from germline, CDR1 is SQVTM and CDR2 is ANQGSEA. Trimming took off 7 bases at V and 6 bases at J, with 18 bases between the two ends. DNA of the CDR3: TGCAGCGGGGGGACTTTTGCGGGAGATGAAAAACTGTTTTTT. Encoded protein: CSGGTFAGDEKLFF.

The chain joins TRBV7-9 to TRBJ1-5; 7 nucleotides line up with TRBD1. Germline V gene lookup returns CDR1 SEHNR and CDR2 FQNEAQ (reference sequence). This CDR3 is built from 16 residues. V lost 5 bases to trimming and J lost 2 bases; unmatched junction nucleotides: 9. The CDR3 DNA is TGTGCCAGCAGCCCGGGCAGGGGGTTCGGCAATCAGCCCCAGCATTTT. It is translated as CASSPGRGFGNQPQHF.

The DNA of the CDR3 is TGTGCCAGCAGCGCCGACGAAGGCACCGGGGAGCTGTTTTTT. This sequence encodes CASSADEGTGELFF. The chain joins TRBV7-6 to TRBJ2-2; D not certain. This CDR3 comprises 14 residues. V was clipped by 5 bases and J by 4 bases, with 11 bases between them. Per the germline V gene, CDR1 is SGHVS and CDR2 is FNYEAQ. Full variable domain (missing parts from reference TRBV7-6 and TRBJ2-2): GAGVSQSPRYKVTKRGQDVALRCDPISGHVSLYWYRQALGQGPEFLTYFNYEAQQDKSGLPNDRFSAERPEGSISTLTIQRTEQRDSAMYRCASSADEGTGELFFGEGSRLTVL.

This clonotype was recorded a few times. The rearrangement links TRBV20-1 to TRBJ1-2; no reliable D call. The CDR3 is made up of 15 amino acids. Trimming shortened V by 5 bases and J by 4 bases, and 20 bases separated the two germline ends. In germline, CDR1 is DFQATT, CDR2 SNEGSKA (reference sequence). The CDR3 protein is CSASDGRTFPYGYTF. The CDR3 DNA reads TGCAGTGCTTCTGATGGACGGACCTTTCCCTATGGCTACACCTTC.

This clonotype was picked up many times. The chain joins TRBV12-3 or TRBV12-4 to TRBJ2-5; 10 bases match TRBD2. With V trimmed by 5 bases and J by 2 bases, 8 bases remained unmatched. The CDR3 spans 16 residues. The CDR3 is CASSPGLASPQETQYF. CDR3 bases: TGTGCCAGCAGTCCGGGACTAGCGTCACCACAAGAGACCCAGTACTTC.

The chain joins TRBV20-1 to TRBJ2-4; 7 nucleotides line up with TRBD1. The germline gives CDR1 DFQATT, CDR2 SNEGSKA (reference sequence). Trimming removed 1 base from V and 1 base from J; junction bases left unmatched: 7. This CDR3 spans 16 amino acids. CDR3 protein: CSARADSRGAKNIQYF. CDR3 in DNA: TGCAGTGCTAGAGCGGACTCCAGGGGGGCCAAAAACATTCAGTACTTC.

The J gene is TRBJ1-5, the V gene TRBV6-2 or TRBV6-3, with a weak D call TRBD1 (5 bases). The V end was cut by 2 bases, the J end by 3 bases, with 32 bases between. This CDR3 is built from 22 residues. Germline V gene sequence: CDR1 MNHEY, CDR2 SVGEGT. CDR3 sequence: CASSYGRAGREGRTTFNQPQHF. For the CDR3, the DNA is TGTGCCAGCAGTTACGGTCGTGCGGGGCGCGAAGGACGGACCACCTTCAATCAGCCCCAGCATTTT.

The V gene is TRBV20-1, the J gene TRBJ2-2; the D is unclear. V dropped 3 bases and J dropped 3 bases, with 11 bases sitting between them. This CDR3 comprises 14 residues. Looked up from germline, CDR1 is DFQATT and CDR2 is SNEGSKA (reference sequence). The CDR3 here is CSARGDRYTGELFF. For the CDR3, the DNA is TGCAGTGCTAGGGGCGACCGATACACCGGGGAGCTGTTTTTT.

This clonotype was seen more than once but under ten times. The chain uses TRBV4-2 and TRBJ2-1; 13 bases agree with TRBD2. This CDR3 spans 15 amino acids. Germline V gives CDR1 LGHNA, CDR2 YNFKEQ. The V and J ends lost 7 bases and 3 bases, in that order; junction bases with no gene match: 3. This chain's CDR3 is CASKGLAGVYNEQFF. In DNA form, the CDR3 reads TGTGCCAGCAAAGGACTAGCGGGAGTCTACAATGAGCAGTTCTTC.

This clonotype was counted at least ten times. The rearrangement links TRBV11-2 to TRBJ2-3, with D possibly being TRBD2 (6 bases). Germline values: CDR1 SGHAT, CDR2 FQNNGV. The CDR3 is 16 residues long. V was clipped by 2 bases and J by 1 base, with 13 bases between them. CDR3 residues: CASSLMVGSRTDTQYF. CDR3 sequence (DNA): TGTGCCAGCAGCTTAATGGTCGGGAGTCGCACAGATACGCAGTATTTT.

The chain joins TRBV4-1 to TRBJ1-2, with D possibly matching TRBD1 (6 bases). Germline V gives CDR1 MGHRA, CDR2 YSYEKL. Trimming shortened V by 2 bases and J by 3 bases, and 13 bases separated the two germline ends. The CDR3 runs to 15 residues. CDR3 region: CASSQNPGAHYGYTF. The CDR3 DNA reads as TGCGCCAGCAGCCAAAATCCGGGGGCCCACTATGGCTACACCTTC.

In its sample, this clonotype was seen many times. The chain links TRBV24-1 to TRBJ2-1; 10 bases map to TRBD1. This CDR3 is 14 amino acids long. V dropped 5 bases and J dropped 5; count of bases not matched to a gene: 2. Germline CDR1 KGHDR, CDR2 SFDVKD. The CDR3 protein is CATSGTGGDNEQFF. The CDR3, as DNA: TGTGCCACCAGTGGGACAGGGGGGGACAATGAGCAGTTCTTC.

This chain links TRBV6-2 or TRBV6-3 with TRBJ2-2, with 7 bases matching TRBD2. V shed 6 bases, J shed 3 bases, and the junction held 13 bases outside the gene matches. The CDR3 contains 17 residues. Germline V lookup: CDR1 MNHEY, CDR2 SVGEGT. CDR3 protein: CASSPMRAGRDTGELFF. CDR3 nucleotide sequence: TGTGCCAGCAGCCCTATGCGAGCGGGGAGGGACACCGGGGAGCTGTTTTTT.

This clonotype showed up just a few times. The genes are TRBV5-1 and TRBJ2-3, with D perhaps TRBD2 (7 bases). The germline V and J ends were trimmed by 4 bases and 4 bases, with 16 bases remaining between them. The CDR3 covers 15 residues. Germline V gene sequence: CDR1 SGHRS, CDR2 YFSETQ. The CDR3 is CASSLAVRGADTQYF. In DNA, the CDR3 is TGCGCCAGCAGCCTAGCGGTTAGGGGGGCAGATACGCAGTATTTT.

This clonotype was counted many times. The V call is TRBV20-1, the J call TRBJ2-1; 8 nucleotides line up with TRBD2. CDR1 and CDR2 from the germline V gene are DFQATT and SNEGSKA (reference sequence). This CDR3 comprises 14 residues. The V gene end was trimmed by 0 bases and the J gene end by 13 bases; junction bases not matched to a gene: 11. CDR3 amino acids: CSAREGLADGAQFF. In DNA form, the CDR3 reads TGCAGTGCTAGAGAAGGACTAGCAGACGGGGCTCAGTTCTTC.

This chain connects TRBV29-1 to TRBJ2-3; no reliable D call. The V gene lost 1 base and the J gene lost 0 bases, with 2 bases spanning the gap. This CDR3 is built from 12 residues. Germline V gene data show CDR1 as SQVTM and CDR2 as ANQGSEA. CDR3 sequence: CSVEGSTDTQYF. DNA for the CDR3: TGCAGCGTTGAAGGTAGCACAGATACGCAGTATTTT.